Described below is a single TCR beta chain sequence and its context. Its antigen specificity is not known. Qualities for individual bases were not recorded, and no much larger clone is one base off. This sample was included in a study of Graves' ophthalmopathy and Graves' hyperthyroidism listed by TCRdb under 2018. Describing the broader study: Peripheral blood was collected before any treatment was given, at the time of initial diagnosis. To tell Graves' ophthalmopathy apart from Graves' hyperthyroidism, and to predict which patients would progress to ophthalmopathy, the study relied on TCR beta repertoire signatures. In total, some 140 blood samples were TCR-sequenced: roughly 45 ophthalmopathy, 80 or so hyperthyroidism and some 17 hyperthyroidism-to-ophthalmopathy patients. To explore V-J signatures that distinguish ophthalmopathy from hyperthyroidism, a discovery set of 100 patients was enrolled, made up of under 50 with ophthalmopathy and 57 with stable hyperthyroidism. An independent validation cohort comprised 18 hyperthyroidism patients and 17 patients who later progressed from hyperthyroidism to ophthalmopathy. In several hyperthyroidism patients, the T-cell repertoires found in thyroid tissue were compared with those found in blood. Following sampling, methimazole starting at 30 mg daily was administered to hyperthyroidism patients, and high-dose intravenous methylprednisolone was administered to ophthalmopathy patients. The full study reports these points: In validation, the model predicted ophthalmopathy progression with 70.59% sensitivity and 72.22% specificity; around twelve predicted patients were CT-confirmed with GO in a median of 6.5 months. The 13-signature model separated ophthalmopathy from stable hyperthyroidism with roughly 90% sensitivity and less than 83% specificity in cross-validation, and 80%/75% in the test set. Sample size was not predetermined statistically, and investigators were not blinded to group allocation. Among expanded thyroid clonotypes with frequency above 0.001, most also showed up in blood, which suggests that blood repertoires may reflect the thyroid immune response.

For repertoire sequencing, TCR beta CDR3 regions were amplified from RNA transcripts. HTBI primers and the Qiagen OneStep RT-PCR kit were used in a first-round RT-PCR, which was followed by a second-round multiplex PCR, size selection and purification. Sequencing of the libraries was carried out on an Illumina HiSeq2000 in paired-end mode with 100 bp reads. The paper's processing steps were these. SOAPnuke was used for read processing, and reads with adapters, uncalled bases, a mean Phred below 15, or no exact constant-primer or identifier match were discarded. COPE v1.2.5 was used to merge high-quality paired reads. Each unique nucleotide sequence was treated as a clonotype, and MiTCR v1.1 was used to align the clonotypes to the IMGT TRB V, D and J references. Analysis was restricted to V-J combinations with a frequency above 0.0001, which covered 99.2% of repertoires. For each V-J combination, a TCR clonal expansion and chaos score was defined as the ratio of F50 clonal expansion to chaos observed in the TCRdist matrix. Welch's t-statistics and random forest were used to reduce the features to some 13 V-J combinations, which were then used as input to a naive Bayes classifier. The Morisita-Horn index was used to measure how similar the thyroid and blood repertoires were. In-frame beta chains were kept once TCRdb had trimmed the public reads at Q25 with fastp and called clones with MiXCR. Each CDR3 protein appears once, grouped with its most common genes and DNA. TCRdb's processing, not the study's, gives the V and J calls here. Counted in this sample were 300,000 to 400,000 distinct CDR3 sequences; 15% to 20% of them appeared once. Roughly an eighth of the sample belongs to the ten largest clones.

The ophthalmopathy patients had moderately to severely active disease, with a Clinical Activity Score of 3 or higher, a NOSPECS grade of 4 or higher, and a disease duration of less than 3 months. Patients with other autoimmune diseases, uncontrolled infections, pregnancy or lactation were excluded. Diagnosis was based on clinical symptoms, serum thyroxine, TRAb, thyroid ultrasound and orbital computed tomography. Ficoll-Paque density gradient centrifugation was used to isolate PBMCs from 8 to 10 ml of fresh peripheral blood. Total RNA was extracted using Trizol reagent, and RNA quality was checked on an Agilent 2100 Bioanalyzer. A distance of 8 bases separates the germline ends of V and J, which lose 5 bases and 7 bases respectively. The germline V gene encodes CDR1 MNHEY and CDR2 SVGEGT. The CDR3 covers 11 residues, taking in both the cysteine and the phenylalanine. This entry keeps only the CDR3 DNA: 33 bases, framed from base 1.

This TCR derives from an adult man with Graves' ophthalmopathy. Sequenced: peripheral blood. The sequence links TRBV6-2 or TRBV6-3 to TRBJ2-5; no D segment can be confidently identified. The CDR3 region reads CASSVSRTQYF. The sequenced DNA is TGTGCCAGCAGTGTTTCACGGACCCAGTACTTC.